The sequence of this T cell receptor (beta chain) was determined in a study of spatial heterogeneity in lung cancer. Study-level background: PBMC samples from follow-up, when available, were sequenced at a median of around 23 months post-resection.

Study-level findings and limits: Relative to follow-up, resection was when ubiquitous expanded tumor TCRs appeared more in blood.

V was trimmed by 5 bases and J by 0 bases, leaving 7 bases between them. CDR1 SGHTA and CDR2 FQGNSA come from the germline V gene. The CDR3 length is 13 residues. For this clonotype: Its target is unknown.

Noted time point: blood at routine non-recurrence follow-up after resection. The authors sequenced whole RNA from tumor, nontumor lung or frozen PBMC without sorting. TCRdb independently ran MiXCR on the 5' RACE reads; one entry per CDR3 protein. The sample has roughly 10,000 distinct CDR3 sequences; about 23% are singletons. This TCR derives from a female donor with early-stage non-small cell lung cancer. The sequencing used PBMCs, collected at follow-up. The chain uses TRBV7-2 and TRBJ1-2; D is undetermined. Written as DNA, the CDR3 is TGTGCCAGCAGCCCCGGGCCTAACTATGGCTACACCTTC. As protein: CASSPGPNYGYTF.